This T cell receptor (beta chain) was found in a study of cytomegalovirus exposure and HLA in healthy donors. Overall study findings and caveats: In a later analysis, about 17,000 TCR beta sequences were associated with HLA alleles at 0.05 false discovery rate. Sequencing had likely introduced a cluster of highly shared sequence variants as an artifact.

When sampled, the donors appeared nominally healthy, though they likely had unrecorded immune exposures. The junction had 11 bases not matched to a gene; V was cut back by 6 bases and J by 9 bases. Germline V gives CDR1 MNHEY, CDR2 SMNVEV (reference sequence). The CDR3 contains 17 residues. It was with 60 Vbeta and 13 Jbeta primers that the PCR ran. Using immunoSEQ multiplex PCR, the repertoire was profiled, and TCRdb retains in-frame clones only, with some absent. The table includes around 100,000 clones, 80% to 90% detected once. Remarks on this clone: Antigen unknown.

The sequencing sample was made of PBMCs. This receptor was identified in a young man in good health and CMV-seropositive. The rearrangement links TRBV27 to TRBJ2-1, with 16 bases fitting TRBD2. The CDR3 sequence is CASSPVGLAGGRGEQFF. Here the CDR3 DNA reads TGTGCCAGCAGCCCCGTGGGACTAGCGGGAGGGCGGGGTGAGCAGTTCTTC.